This TCR beta chain came from a study of blood T cell repertoires in COVID-19. Patients at the Seattle site were enrolled during active infection and followed longitudinally. CDR3 size: 13 residues. Germline V gene lookup returns CDR1 SGHTA and CDR2 FQGNSA. Trimming left V 2 bases short and J 5 bases short, with 9 bases between. The table came from immunoSEQ multiplex PCR; TCRdb's copy has only in-frame clones and leaves some out. This sample has roughly 380,000 clones; about 91% occur once, and the top ten carry about 1.6%. This chain joins TRBV7-2 and TRBJ2-5; D is undetermined. Sequencing was done on a sample of peripheral blood. The receptor's source is a woman aged 35 to 49 with COVID-19, enrolled during active disease. CDR3 sequence (DNA): TGTGCCAGCAGCTTAAGCCTCCGGGAGACCCAGTACTTC. Protein product: CASSLSLRETQYF.